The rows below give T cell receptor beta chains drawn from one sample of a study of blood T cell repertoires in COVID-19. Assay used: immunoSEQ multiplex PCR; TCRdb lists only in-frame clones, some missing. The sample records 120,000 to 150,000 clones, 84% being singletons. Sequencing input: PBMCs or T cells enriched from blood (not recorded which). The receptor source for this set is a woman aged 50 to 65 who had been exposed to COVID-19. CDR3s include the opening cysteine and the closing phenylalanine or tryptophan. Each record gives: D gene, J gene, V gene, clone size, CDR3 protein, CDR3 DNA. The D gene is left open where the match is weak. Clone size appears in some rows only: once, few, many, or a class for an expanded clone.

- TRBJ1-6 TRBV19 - CASGGFGGRNSPPHF TGTGCCAGTGGGGGATTTGGGGGCCGCAATTCACCCCCCCACTTT
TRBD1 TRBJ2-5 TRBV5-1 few CASSFGSRTGEETQYF TGCGCCAGCAGCTTCGGGTCACGGACAGGGGAAGAGACCCAGTACTTC
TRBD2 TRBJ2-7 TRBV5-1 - CARSWGGGGPYEQYF TGCGCCCGCAGCTGGGGGGGCGGGGGGCCCTACGAGCAGTACTTC
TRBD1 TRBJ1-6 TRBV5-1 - CASRDSESNSPLHF TGCGCCAGTAGGGACAGTGAATCGAATTCACCCCTCCACTTT
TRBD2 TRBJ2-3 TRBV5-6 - CASRPGLAGVRTDTQYF TGTGCCAGCAGACCGGGACTAGCGGGGGTCCGCACAGATACGCAGTATTTT
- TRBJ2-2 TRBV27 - CASRGNRDPGELFF TGTGCCAGCAGGGGAAACAGGGACCCCGGGGAGCTGTTTTTT
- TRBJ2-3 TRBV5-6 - CASSTEGAGPRDTQYF TGTGCCAGCAGCACGGAAGGGGCCGGCCCAAGAGATACGCAGTATTTT
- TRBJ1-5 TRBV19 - CASSAHRRRGLKLGNQPQHF TGTGCCAGTAGTGCCCACCGACGTCGGGGACTAAAGTTAGGCAATCAGCCCCAGCATTTT
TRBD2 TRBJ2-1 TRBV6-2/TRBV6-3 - CASSLDGRGSSYNEQFF TGTGCCAGCAGCCTCGACGGGCGGGGGAGCTCCTACAATGAGCAGTTCTTC
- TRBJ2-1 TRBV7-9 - CASSSGTGNEQFF TGTGCCAGCAGCTCCGGAACAGGGAATGAGCAGTTCTTC
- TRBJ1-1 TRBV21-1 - CASSKYRGGGQAAEAFF TGTGCCAGCAGCAAGTATCGGGGTGGTGGACAGGCGGCTGAAGCTTTCTTT
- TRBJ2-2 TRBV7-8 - CASSATTNTGELFF TGTGCCAGCAGCGCAACAACGAACACCGGGGAGCTGTTTTTT
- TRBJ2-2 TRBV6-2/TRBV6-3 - CASSYTLLTVNGELFF TGTGCCAGCAGTTACACACTCTTGACAGTGAACGGGGAGCTGTTTTTT
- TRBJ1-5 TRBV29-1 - CSVGGRGQPQHF TGCAGCGTTGGGGGGCGCGGTCAGCCCCAGCATTTT
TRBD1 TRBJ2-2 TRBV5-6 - CASSPPADRGAGELFF TGTGCCAGCAGCCCACCAGCTGACAGGGGGGCCGGGGAGCTGTTTTTT
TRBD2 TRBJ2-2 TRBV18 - CASSRLAENTGELFF TGTGCCAGCTCGCGACTAGCGGAAAACACCGGGGAGCTGTTTTTT
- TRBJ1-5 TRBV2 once CASSESGLRQPQHF TGTGCCAGCAGTGAGTCAGGGCTTCGTCAGCCCCAGCATTTT
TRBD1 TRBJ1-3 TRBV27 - CASSSVGQGFRRNTIYF TGTGCCAGCAGTTCTGTCGGACAGGGATTCAGAAGAAACACCATATATTTT
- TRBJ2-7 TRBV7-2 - CASSLSRQTYEQYF TGTGCCAGCAGCTTATCAAGACAGACCTACGAGCAGTACTTC
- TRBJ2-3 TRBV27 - CASSFLGPDTQYF TGTGCCAGCAGTTTCTTGGGGCCAGATACGCAGTATTTT
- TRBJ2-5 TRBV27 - CASLRLGKTGETQYF TGTGCCAGCCTGAGACTCGGGAAAACTGGAGAGACCCAGTACTTC
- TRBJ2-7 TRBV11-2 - CASSLGSSYEQYF TGTGCCAGCAGCCTTGGTAGCTCCTACGAGCAGTACTTC
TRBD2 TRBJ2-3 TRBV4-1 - CASSPGLAGAADTQYF TGCGCCAGCAGCCCGGGACTAGCGGGAGCGGCAGATACGCAGTATTTT
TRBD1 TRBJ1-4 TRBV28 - CASSSQTGGGEKLFF TGTGCCAGCAGTAGCCAGACAGGGGGTGGTGAAAAACTGTTTTTT
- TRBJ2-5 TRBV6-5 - CASSYGRSQETQYF TGTGCCAGCAGTTATGGTAGGAGCCAAGAGACCCAGTACTTC
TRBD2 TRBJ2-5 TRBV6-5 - CASSYGGGVETQYF TGTGCCAGCAGTTACGGCGGGGGGGTTGAGACCCAGTACTTC
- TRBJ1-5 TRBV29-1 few CSVALVEQLLGDTQPQHF TGCAGCGTTGCCCTAGTGGAGCAGTTGCTAGGGGATACTCAGCCCCAGCATTTT
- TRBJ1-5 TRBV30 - CAWSGGGHSSQPQHF TGTGCCTGGAGTGGGGGAGGGCATTCCAGCCAGCCCCAGCATTTT
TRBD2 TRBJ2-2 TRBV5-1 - CASSLGGLAANTGELFF TGCGCCAGCAGCTTGGGGGGACTAGCCGCGAACACCGGGGAGCTGTTTTTT
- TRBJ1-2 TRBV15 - CATSRDRDPGYTF TGTGCCACCAGCAGAGATCGCGATCCCGGCTACACCTTC
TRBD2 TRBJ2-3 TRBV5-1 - CASSLGSGSRRTDTQYF TGCGCCAGCAGCTTGGGGAGCGGGAGTCGGCGCACAGATACGCAGTATTTT
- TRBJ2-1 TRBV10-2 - CASSDLARIAQQFF TGCGCCAGCAGTGATTTAGCCCGAATAGCACAGCAGTTCTTC
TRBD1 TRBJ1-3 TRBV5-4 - CASSLAGGGNTIYF TGTGCCAGCAGCTTGGCAGGGGGCGGAAACACCATATATTTT
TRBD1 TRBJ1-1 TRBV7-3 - CASSLYPGGAFEAFF TGTGCCAGCAGCCTATACCCAGGGGGCGCGTTTGAAGCTTTCTTT
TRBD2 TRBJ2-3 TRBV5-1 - CASSLGAGVADTQYF TGCGCCAGCAGCTTGGGAGCGGGAGTTGCAGATACGCAGTATTTT
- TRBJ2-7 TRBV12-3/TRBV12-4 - CASNREGLGEQYF TGTGCCAGCAACCGAGAGGGACTGGGAGAGCAGTACTTC
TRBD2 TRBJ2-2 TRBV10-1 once CASSEGLAPGELFF TGCGCCAGCAGTGAGGGACTAGCACCCGGGGAGCTGTTTTTT
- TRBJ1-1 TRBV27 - CASSSRGRGNGFF TGTGCCAGCAGTTCCCGGGGGCGGGGGAATGGTTTCTTT
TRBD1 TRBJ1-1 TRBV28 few CASSPLTGLRGTEAFF TGTGCCAGCAGTCCATTGACAGGGTTGAGGGGCACTGAAGCTTTCTTT
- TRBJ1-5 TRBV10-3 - CAISELGQPQHF TGTGCCATCAGTGAACTAGGACAGCCCCAGCATTTT
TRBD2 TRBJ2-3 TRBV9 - CASSVASAGGTDTQYF TGTGCCAGCAGCGTAGCTTCGGCGGGGGGCACAGATACGCAGTATTTT
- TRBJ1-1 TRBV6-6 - CASSYSRTEAFF TGTGCCAGCAGTTACTCGCGCACTGAAGCTTTCTTT
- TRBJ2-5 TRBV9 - CASSPRGQETQYF TGTGCCAGCAGTCCACGGGGGCAAGAGACCCAGTACTTC
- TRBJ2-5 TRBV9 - CASSVSFRTEGQETQYF TGTGCCAGCAGCGTGTCCTTCCGGACAGAGGGCCAAGAGACCCAGTACTTC
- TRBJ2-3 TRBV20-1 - CSASRGQLAGDTQYF TGCAGTGCTAGTAGGGGTCAGCTGGCTGGGGATACGCAGTATTTT
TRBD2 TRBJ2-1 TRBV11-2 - CASSLERTSKQFF TGTGCCAGCAGCTTAGAGCGGACTAGCAAGCAGTTCTTC
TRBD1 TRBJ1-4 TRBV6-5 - CASNPTGGREKLFF TGTGCCAGCAATCCCACAGGGGGCCGAGAAAAACTGTTTTTT
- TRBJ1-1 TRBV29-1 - CSASPGHRNTEAFF TGCAGCGCTTCTCCGGGACACCGAAACACTGAAGCTTTCTTT
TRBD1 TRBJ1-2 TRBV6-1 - CASSEWGQGASYGYTF TGTGCCAGCAGTGAGTGGGGACAGGGGGCTAGCTATGGCTACACCTTC
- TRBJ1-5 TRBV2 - CASSEIRGTISDQPQHF TGTGCCAGCAGTGAAATCCGCGGCACCATAAGCGATCAGCCCCAGCATTTT
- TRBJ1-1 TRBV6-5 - CASRDQTRTEAFF TGTGCCAGCAGAGACCAGACGCGGACTGAAGCTTTCTTT
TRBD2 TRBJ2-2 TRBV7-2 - CASSFAGLAGGELFF TGTGCCAGCAGCTTCGCGGGACTAGCGGGAGGGGAGCTGTTTTTT
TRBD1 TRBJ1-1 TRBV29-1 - CSVGQTVNTEAFF TGCAGCGTGGGACAGACAGTCAACACTGAAGCTTTCTTT